This TCR beta chain was documented in a study of T cell changes during pregnancy in multiple sclerosis. Assay used: immunoSEQ multiplex PCR; TCRdb lists only in-frame clones, some missing. Of under 95,000 clones listed, over 85% are singletons. CDR1 is LGHNT and CDR2 is FRNRAP in the germline V gene. This CDR3 is built from 15 residues. V was pared by 7 bases and J by 0 bases, with 14 bases between. This TCR was recovered from a female donor with multiple sclerosis, enrolled in a pregnancy study. This chain links TRBV12-5 with TRBJ2-3; a weak D match, TRBD2 (6 bases). The source was peripheral blood, collected in the second trimester of pregnancy. The CDR3 sequence is CASALLSGSTDTQYF. The CDR3 nucleotides read TGTGCTAGTGCCCTGCTGAGCGGGAGCACAGATACGCAGTATTTT.